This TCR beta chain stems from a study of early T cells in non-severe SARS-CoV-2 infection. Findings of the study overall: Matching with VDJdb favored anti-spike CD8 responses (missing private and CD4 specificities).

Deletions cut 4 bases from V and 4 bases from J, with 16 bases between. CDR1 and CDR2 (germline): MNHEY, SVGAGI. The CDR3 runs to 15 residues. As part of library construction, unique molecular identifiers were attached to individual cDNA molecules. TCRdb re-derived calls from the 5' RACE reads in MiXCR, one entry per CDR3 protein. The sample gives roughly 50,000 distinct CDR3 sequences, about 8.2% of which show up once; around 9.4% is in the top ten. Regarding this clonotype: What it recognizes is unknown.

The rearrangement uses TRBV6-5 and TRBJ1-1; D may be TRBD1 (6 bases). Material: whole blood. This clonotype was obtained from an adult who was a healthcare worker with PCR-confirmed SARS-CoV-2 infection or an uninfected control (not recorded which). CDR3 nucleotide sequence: TGTGCCAGCAGTTCTTCACAGGGTGCCTTCACTGAAGCTTTCTTT. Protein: CASSSSQGAFTEAFF.